The rows below give T cell receptor beta chains drawn from one sample of a study of T-cell memory formation after mild COVID-19. One entry per CDR3 protein, called by TCRdb with MiXCR from the 5' RACE reads. This table has 450,000 or so distinct CDR3 sequences, approximately 25% appearing once. The specimen sequenced was PBMCs or a T cell subset sorted from them (not recorded which). These TCRs come from an adult woman who had mild COVID-19 (a few samples of this study predate the infection). Cell type and time point are not known. The CDR3 runs from the conserved cysteine through the conserved F or W. The D gene is left open where the match is weak. For some rows the clone size is stated as once, few or many, or as a class when expanded; others skip it.

clone_size d_call j_call v_call cdr3_aa cdr3_nt
once NA TRBJ1-3 TRBV2 CASSEQPGSGNTIYF TGTGCCAGCAGCGAACAGCCGGGCTCTGGAAACACCATATATTTT
NA NA TRBJ1-4 TRBV30 CAWSRPAQLDSNEKLFF TGTGCCTGGAGTCGACCCGCCCAACTGGACTCTAATGAAAAACTGTTTTTT
NA NA TRBJ1-1 TRBV18 CASSSETTEAFF TGTGCCAGCTCATCCGAGACCACTGAAGCTTTCTTT
NA TRBD1 TRBJ2-4 TRBV19 CAPLKGQGAF TGTGCCCCTTTAAAGGGACAGGGTGCATTC
few NA TRBJ2-1 TRBV5-1 CASSLDTVYNEQFF TGCGCCAGCAGCTTGGATACAGTCTACAATGAGCAGTTCTTC
NA TRBD2 TRBJ2-3 TRBV14 CASSQDLKGLATDTQYF TGTGCCAGCAGCCAAGACCTCAAGGGACTAGCGACAGATACGCAGTATTTT
NA NA TRBJ2-1 TRBV5-1 CASSSRVQGPDEQFF TGCGCCAGCAGCTCCCGCGTACAGGGTCCCGATGAGCAGTTCTTC
few TRBD1 TRBJ2-3 TRBV7-9 CASSTQGVDTQYF TGTGCCAGCAGCACACAGGGGGTAGATACGCAGTATTTT
NA NA TRBJ1-1 TRBV29-1 CSVEAEGLNTEAFF TGCAGCGTTGAAGCGGAGGGTTTGAACACTGAAGCTTTCTTC
few NA TRBJ2-1 TRBV7-2 CASSPYGRDTYNEQFF TGTGCCAGCAGCCCCTATGGGCGGGACACCTACAATGAGCAGTTCTTC
few NA TRBJ2-1 TRBV7-9 CASSPGGYNEQFF TGTGCCAGCAGCCCCGGGGGTTACAATGAGCAGTTCTTC
NA TRBD2 TRBJ2-1 TRBV25-1 CATGLVGEQFF TGTGCCACAGGACTAGTTGGTGAGCAGTTCTTC
NA NA TRBJ1-5 TRBV6-1 CASSGPGSASNQPQHF TGTGCCAGCAGTGGACCAGGGTCGGCTAGCAATCAGCCCCAGCATTTT
NA TRBD1 TRBJ1-1 TRBV12-3/TRBV12-4 CASRTGQANTEAFF TGTGCCAGCAGGACGGGACAGGCGAACACTGAAGCTTTCTTT
NA NA TRBJ1-1 TRBV12-3/TRBV12-4 CASSITDTEAFF TGTGCCAGCAGTATTACGGACACTGAAGCTTTCTTT
few NA TRBJ2-1 TRBV10-3 CAHGASYNEQFF TGTGCGCATGGGGCCTCCTACAATGAGCAGTTCTTC
few NA TRBJ2-1 TRBV27 CASSPSGFSYNEQFF TGTGCCAGCAGTCCCTCGGGTTTCTCCTACAATGAGCAGTTCTTC